The 6 T cell receptor beta chains below were found in one sample sequenced in a study of shared clonotypes between healthy human individuals. TCRdb keeps only in-frame clones here, not all; method: immunoSEQ multiplex PCR. Found here are approximately 2,300,000 clones, just under 95% of them singletons; the top ten hold about 0.36%. Sequenced sample: naive CD4+ T cells from PBMCs. This sample's subset: CD45RA+ positively selected. These receptors originate from a man aged 18-30 years in good health. Some clones in this sample may be carry-over from other donors' samples.

This clone was found once. This chain uses TRBV5-6 with TRBJ2-2; D gene unclear. V lost 0 bases and J lost 1, with 1 base in between. The CDR3 is made up of 13 amino acids. Germline V gives CDR1 SGHDT, CDR2 YYEEEE. The CDR3 coding sequence is TGTGCCAGCAGCTTGGGGAACACCGGGGAGCTGTTTTTT. Its translation: CASSLGNTGELFF.

V usage is TRBV2 and J usage is TRBJ1-5; D is perhaps TRBD1 (6 bases). Between the trimmed V and J ends, which lost 3 bases and 7 bases, there was a span of 10 bases. There are 13 residues in the CDR3. Germline lookup yields CDR1 SNHLY and CDR2 FYNNEI. The CDR3 DNA sequence: TGTGCCAGCAGTGATGGGGGGGGCCAGCCCCAGCATTTT. It translates to CASSDGGGQPQHF. Together with reference TRBV2 and TRBJ1-5, the CDR3 gives the full variable domain: EPEVTQTPSHQVTQMGQEVILRCVPISNHLYFYWYRQILGQKVEFLVSFYNNEISEKSEIFDDQFSVERPDGSNFTLKIRSTKLEDSAMYFCASSDGGGQPQHFGDGTRLSIL.

V and J are TRBV28 and TRBJ1-3; 9 bases are shared with TRBD1. The CDR3 extends over 15 amino acids. Germline V gene data show CDR1 as MDHEN and CDR2 as SYDVKM. With V trimmed by 4 bases and J by 5 bases, 6 bases remained unmatched. CDR3 bases: TGTGCCAGCAGTTCTACAGGGGGCGACCGAAACACCATATATTTT. As protein: CASSSTGGDRNTIYF.

Regarding this clone: The same CDR3 can be traced to other DNA sequences in this sample. The chain links TRBV28 to TRBJ2-6; possible D gene TRBD2, 5 bases. This CDR3 is built from 15 residues. V dropped 3 bases and J dropped 2 bases, with 8 bases sitting between them. Germline CDR1 is MDHEN and CDR2 is SYDVKM. Written as DNA, the CDR3 is TGTGCCAGCAGTTTCGGAGGCGCTGGGGCCAACGTCCTGACTTTC. It is translated as CASSFGGAGANVLTF.

The J gene is TRBJ1-5, the V gene TRBV5-8; the D is unclear. CDR3 length equals 15 residues. Germline V lookup: CDR1 SGHTS, CDR2 YDEGEE. V lost 4 bases to trimming and J lost 1 base, with 12 bases between them. The CDR3 reads CASSRKVLSNQPQHF. CDR3 nucleotide sequence: TGTGCCAGCAGCCGGAAAGTATTAAGCAATCAGCCCCAGCATTTT.

The chain is built from TRBV28 and TRBJ2-3; tentative D call: TRBD2 (6 bases). Trimming took 3 bases from V and 1 from J, leaving 14 bases between them. CDR3 size: 16 residues. Germline values: CDR1 MDHEN, CDR2 SYDVKM. The CDR3 DNA reads as TGTGCCAGCAGTTTGGGCCGGCGGGGACGCACAGATACGCAGTATTTT. Protein: CASSLGRRGRTDTQYF. The full variable domain, rest sourced from reference TRBV28 and TRBJ2-3, is DVKVTQSSRYLVKRTGEKVFLECVQDMDHENMFWYRQDPGLGLRLIYFSYDVKMKEKGDIPEGYSVSREKKERFSLILESASTNQTSMYLCASSLGRRGRTDTQYFGPGTRLTVL.